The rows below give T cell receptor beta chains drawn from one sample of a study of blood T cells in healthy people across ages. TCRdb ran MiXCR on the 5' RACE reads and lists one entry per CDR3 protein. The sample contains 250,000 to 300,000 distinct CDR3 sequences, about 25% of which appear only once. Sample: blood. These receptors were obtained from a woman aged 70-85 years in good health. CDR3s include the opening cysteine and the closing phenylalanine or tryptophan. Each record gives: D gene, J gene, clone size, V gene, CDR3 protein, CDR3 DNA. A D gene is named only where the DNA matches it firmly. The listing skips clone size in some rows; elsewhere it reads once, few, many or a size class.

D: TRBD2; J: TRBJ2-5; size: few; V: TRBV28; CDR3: CASSPSGTYETQYF; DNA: TGTGCCAGCAGTCCGAGCGGGACCTATGAGACCCAGTACTTC
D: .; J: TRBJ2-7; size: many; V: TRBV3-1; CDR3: CASSQTSYEQYF; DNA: TGTGCCAGCAGCCAAACCTCCTACGAGCAGTACTTC
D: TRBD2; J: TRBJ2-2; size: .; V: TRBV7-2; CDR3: CASSFLAGGRGTGELFF; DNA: TGTGCCAGCAGCTTTTTAGCGGGAGGGCGCGGCACCGGGGAGCTGTTTTTT
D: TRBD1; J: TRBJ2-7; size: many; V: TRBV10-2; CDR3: CASRTGQGYEQYF; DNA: TGCGCCAGCAGGACGGGACAGGGCTACGAGCAGTACTTC
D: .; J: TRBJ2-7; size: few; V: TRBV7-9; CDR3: CASSLSGVYEQYF; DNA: TGTGCCAGCAGCTTGTCGGGAGTGTACGAGCAGTACTTC
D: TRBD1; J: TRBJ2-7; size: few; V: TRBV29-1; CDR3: CSVEDSGRGSYGQYF; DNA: TGCAGCGTTGAAGACTCAGGCAGGGGGTCCTACGGGCAGTACTTC
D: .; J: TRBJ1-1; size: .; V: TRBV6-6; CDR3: CASSLGPNGNTEAFF; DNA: TGTGCCAGCAGTTTGGGCCCCAACGGAAACACTGAAGCTTTCTTT
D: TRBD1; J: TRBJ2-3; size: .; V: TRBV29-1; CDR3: CSVEGWTGPVDTQYF; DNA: TGCAGCGTCGAGGGGTGGACAGGGCCAGTGGATACGCAGTATTTT
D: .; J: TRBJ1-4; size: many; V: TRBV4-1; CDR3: CASSQARSGVEKLFF; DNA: TGCGCCAGCAGCCAAGCCCGGAGTGGGGTCGAAAAACTGTTTTTT
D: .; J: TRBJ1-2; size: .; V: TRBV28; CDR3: CASSLWGSGYTF; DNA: TGTGCCAGCAGTTTATGGGGGTCTGGCTACACCTTC
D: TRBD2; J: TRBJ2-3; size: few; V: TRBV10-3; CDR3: CATRLAGTDTQYF; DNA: TGTGCCACCAGACTAGCGGGTACAGATACGCAGTATTTT
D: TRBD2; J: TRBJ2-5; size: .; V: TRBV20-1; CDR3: CSAPGGWRNQETQYF; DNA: TGCAGTGCCCCGGGGGGGTGGCGGAACCAAGAGACCCAGTACTTC
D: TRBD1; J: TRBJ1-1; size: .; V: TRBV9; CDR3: CASSAQTGNTEAFF; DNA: TGTGCCAGCAGCGCCCAGACAGGGAACACTGAGGCTTTCTTT
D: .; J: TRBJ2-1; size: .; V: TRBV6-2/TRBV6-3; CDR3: CASSRSFEGGDSEQFF; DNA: TGTGCCAGCAGCCGCTCATTCGAGGGGGGTGACAGTGAGCAGTTCTTC
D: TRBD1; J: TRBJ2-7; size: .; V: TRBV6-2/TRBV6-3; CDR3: CASSGRQGLTYEQYF; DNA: TGTGCCAGCAGTGGTCGACAGGGTCTCACCTACGAGCAGTACTTC
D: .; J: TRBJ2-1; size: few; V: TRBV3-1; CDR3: CASSQLDTYNEQFF; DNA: TGTGCCAGCAGCCAACTAGACACCTACAATGAGCAGTTCTTC
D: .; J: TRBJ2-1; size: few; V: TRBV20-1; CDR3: CSARDRTVFGEQFF; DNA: TGCAGTGCTAGAGACCGAACGGTTTTTGGTGAGCAGTTCTTC
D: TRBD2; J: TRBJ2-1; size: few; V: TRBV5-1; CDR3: CASSSPAEAGAPNEQFF; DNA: TGCGCCAGCAGCTCCCCGGCGGAAGCGGGAGCACCCAATGAGCAGTTCTTC
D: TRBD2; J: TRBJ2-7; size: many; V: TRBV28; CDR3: CASSAPRASGYLSSYEQYF; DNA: TGTGCCAGCAGCGCTCCGAGGGCTAGCGGGTATTTGAGCTCCTACGAGCAGTACTTC
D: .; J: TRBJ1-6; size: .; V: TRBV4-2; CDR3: CASSQEGTPRASPLHF; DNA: TGTGCCAGCAGCCAAGAAGGGACCCCCCGGGCCTCACCCCTCCACTTT
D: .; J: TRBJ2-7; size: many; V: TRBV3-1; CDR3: CASSPSSYEQYF; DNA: TGTGCCAGCAGCCCGAGCTCCTACGAGCAGTACTTC
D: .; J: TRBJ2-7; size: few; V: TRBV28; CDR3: CASSREGQIYEQYF; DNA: TGTGCCAGCAGTCGGGAGGGACAGATCTACGAGCAGTACTTC
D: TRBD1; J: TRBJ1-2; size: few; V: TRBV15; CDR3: CATSLDLAGTGIYGYTF; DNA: TGTGCCACCAGCCTGGATCTAGCCGGGACAGGGATCTATGGCTACACCTTC
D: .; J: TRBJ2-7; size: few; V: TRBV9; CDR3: CASSVGRGAYEQYF; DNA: TGTGCCAGCAGCGTAGGAAGAGGGGCCTACGAGCAGTACTTC
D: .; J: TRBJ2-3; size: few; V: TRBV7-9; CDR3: CASSLVRGDTQYF; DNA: TGTGCCAGCAGCCTCGTACGAGGGGATACGCAGTATTTT
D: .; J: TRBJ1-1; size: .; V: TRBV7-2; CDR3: CASSLGRRNTEAFF; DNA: TGTGCCAGCAGCTTAGGACGTCGGAACACTGAAGCTTTCTTT
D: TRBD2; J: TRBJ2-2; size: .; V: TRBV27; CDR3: CASSLLGSGSGNTGELFF; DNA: TGTGCCAGCAGTTTATTGGGTAGCGGGAGTGGTAACACCGGGGAGCTGTTTTTT
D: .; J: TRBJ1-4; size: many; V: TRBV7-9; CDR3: CASSALGTNEKLFF; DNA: TGTGCCAGCAGCGCCTTAGGCACTAATGAAAAACTGTTTTTT
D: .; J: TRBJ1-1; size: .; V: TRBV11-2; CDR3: CASSTIRVFGAFF; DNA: TGTGCCAGCAGCACTATTCGTGTCTTCGGAGCTTTCTTT
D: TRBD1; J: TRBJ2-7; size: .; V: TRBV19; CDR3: CASSIYGTGPYEQYF; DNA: TGTGCCAGTAGTATTTACGGGACAGGGCCCTACGAGCAGTACTTC
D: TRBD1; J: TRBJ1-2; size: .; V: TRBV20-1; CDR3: CSAQSGDRGTTYGYTF; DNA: TGCAGTGCCCAGAGCGGGGACAGGGGCACAACTTATGGCTACACCTTC
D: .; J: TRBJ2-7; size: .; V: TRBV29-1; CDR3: CSVEGQEYLGQYF; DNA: TGCAGCGTTGAAGGGCAGGAATATCTGGGGCAGTACTTC
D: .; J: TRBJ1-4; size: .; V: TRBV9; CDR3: CASSVQATNEKLFF; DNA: TGTGCCAGCAGCGTCCAAGCAACTAATGAAAAACTGTTTTTT
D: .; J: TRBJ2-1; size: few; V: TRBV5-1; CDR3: CASSPKSGVGSYNEQFF; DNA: TGCGCCAGCAGCCCAAAGTCGGGGGTCGGGTCCTACAATGAGCAGTTCTTC
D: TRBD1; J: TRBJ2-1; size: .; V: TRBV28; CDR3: CASIETGAYNEQFF; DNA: TGTGCCAGCATTGAGACAGGGGCGTACAATGAGCAGTTCTTC
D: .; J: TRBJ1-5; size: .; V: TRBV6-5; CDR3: CASSYSNDWGLQHF; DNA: TGTGCCAGCAGTTACTCGAATGATTGGGGACTCCAGCATTTT
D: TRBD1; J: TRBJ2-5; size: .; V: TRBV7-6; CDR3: CASSLAGGRYQETQYF; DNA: TGTGCCAGCAGCTTAGCAGGGGGCAGGTACCAAGAGACCCAGTACTTC
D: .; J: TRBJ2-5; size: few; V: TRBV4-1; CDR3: CASSQVPGSGTQYF; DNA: TGCGCCAGCAGCCAAGTCCCCGGGAGTGGGACCCAGTACTTC
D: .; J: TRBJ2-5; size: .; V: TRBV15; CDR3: CATSRVGRGGETQYF; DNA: TGTGCCACCAGCAGAGTGGGGCGGGGCGGAGAGACCCAGTACTTC
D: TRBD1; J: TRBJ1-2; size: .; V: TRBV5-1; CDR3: CASSSDRVELGGYTF; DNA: TGCGCCAGCAGCTCGGACAGGGTAGAGTTGGGTGGCTACACCTTC
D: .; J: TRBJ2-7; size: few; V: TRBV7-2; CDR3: CASSLKAAYEQYF; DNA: TGTGCCAGCAGCTTAAAAGCGGCTTACGAGCAGTACTTC
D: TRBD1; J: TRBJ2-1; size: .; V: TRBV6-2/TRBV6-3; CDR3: CASTSGTGASEQFF; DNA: TGTGCCAGCACCTCCGGGACAGGGGCGTCTGAGCAGTTCTTC
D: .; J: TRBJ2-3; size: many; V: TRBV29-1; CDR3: CSVDTGNTDTQYF; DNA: TGCAGCGTTGACACAGGGAACACAGATACGCAGTATTTT
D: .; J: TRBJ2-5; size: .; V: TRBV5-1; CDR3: CASSLYGGQETQYF; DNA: TGCGCCAGCAGCTTGTACGGTGGCCAAGAGACCCAGTACTTC
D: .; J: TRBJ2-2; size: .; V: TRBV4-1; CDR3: CASSQDMGGRNTGELFF; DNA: TGCGCCAGCAGCCAAGATATGGGGGGCCGGAACACCGGGGAGCTGTTTTTT
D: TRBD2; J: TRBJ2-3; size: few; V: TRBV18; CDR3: CASSPAGDSTDTQYF; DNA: TGTGCCAGCTCACCAGCGGGAGACAGCACAGATACGCAGTATTTT
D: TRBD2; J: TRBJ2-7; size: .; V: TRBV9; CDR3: CASSPGTSGIYEQYF; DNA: TGCGCCAGCAGCCCAGGGACTAGCGGTATCTACGAGCAGTACTTC
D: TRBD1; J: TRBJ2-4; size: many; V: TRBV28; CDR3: CASSQGTGGSAAKNIQYF; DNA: TGTGCCAGCAGCCAAGGGACAGGGGGCAGCGCGGCCAAAAACATTCAGTACTTC
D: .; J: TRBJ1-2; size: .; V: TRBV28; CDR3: CASSTTPSFLGYTF; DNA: TGTGCCAGCAGCACGACACCGTCGTTTCTGGGCTACACCTTC
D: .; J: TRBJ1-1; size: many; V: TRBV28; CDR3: CASIPEDGMSTEAFF; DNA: TGTGCCAGCATCCCCGAGGACGGTATGTCGACTGAAGCTTTCTTT
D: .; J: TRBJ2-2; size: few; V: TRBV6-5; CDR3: CASSYWRSGELFF; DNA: TGTGCCAGCAGTTACTGGAGATCGGGGGAGCTGTTTTTT
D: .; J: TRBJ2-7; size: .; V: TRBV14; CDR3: CASSQGQGSSYEQYF; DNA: TGTGCCAGCAGCCAAGGCCAGGGAAGCTCCTACGAGCAGTACTTC
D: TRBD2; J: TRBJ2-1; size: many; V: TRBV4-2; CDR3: CASSQDGLAGEEQFF; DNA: TGTGCCAGCAGCCAAGATGGTCTAGCGGGAGAGGAGCAGTTCTTC
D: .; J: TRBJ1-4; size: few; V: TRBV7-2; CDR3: CASSGLGASNEKLFF; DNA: TGTGCCAGCAGCGGGTTAGGGGCCTCTAATGAAAAACTGTTTTTT
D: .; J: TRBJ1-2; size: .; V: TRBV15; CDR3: CATSRARAGKYYGYAF; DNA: TGTGCCACCAGCAGAGCAAGGGCAGGGAAGTACTATGGCTACGCCTTC
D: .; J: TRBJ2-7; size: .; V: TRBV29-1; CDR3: CSVVLSGLPTYEQYF; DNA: TGCAGCGTTGTCCTATCGGGGCTCCCAACCTACGAGCAGTACTTC
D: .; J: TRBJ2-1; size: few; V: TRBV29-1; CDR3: CSVEVFEGASYNEQFF; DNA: TGCAGCGTTGAAGTATTCGAGGGCGCCTCCTACAATGAGCAGTTCTTC
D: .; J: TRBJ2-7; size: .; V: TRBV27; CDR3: CASSSLDRSYEQYF; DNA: TGTGCCAGCAGTTCGTTGGACCGCTCCTACGAGCAGTACTTC
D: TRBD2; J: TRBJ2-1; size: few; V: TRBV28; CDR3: CASSIARRVLAGYNEQFF; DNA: TGTGCCAGCAGTATCGCCCGGAGGGTGCTAGCGGGTTACAATGAGCAGTTCTTC